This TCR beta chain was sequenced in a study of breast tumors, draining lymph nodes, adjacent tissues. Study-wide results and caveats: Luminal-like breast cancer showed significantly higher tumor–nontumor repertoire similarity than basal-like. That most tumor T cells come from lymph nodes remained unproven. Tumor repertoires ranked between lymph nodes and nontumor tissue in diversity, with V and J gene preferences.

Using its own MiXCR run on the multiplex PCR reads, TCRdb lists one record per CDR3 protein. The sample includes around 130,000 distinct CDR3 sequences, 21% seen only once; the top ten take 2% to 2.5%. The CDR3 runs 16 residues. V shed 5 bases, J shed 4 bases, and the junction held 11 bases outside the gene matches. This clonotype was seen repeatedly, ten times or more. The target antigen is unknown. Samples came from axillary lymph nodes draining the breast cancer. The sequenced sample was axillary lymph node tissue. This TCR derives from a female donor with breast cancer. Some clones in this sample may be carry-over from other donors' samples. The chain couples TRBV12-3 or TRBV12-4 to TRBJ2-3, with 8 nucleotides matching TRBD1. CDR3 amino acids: CASSLQGARAADTQYF. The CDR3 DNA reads TGTGCCAGCAGTCTGCAGGGGGCCCGAGCGGCAGATACGCAGTATTTT.